A selection of T cell receptor beta chains follows, all from one sample in a study of blood T cell repertoires in COVID-19. Sequencing was performed with immunoSEQ multiplex PCR; in TCRdb, only in-frame clones are kept and a portion is missing. The sample holds about 98,000 clones; around 82% are singletons and the top ten take approximately 10%. The sample was peripheral blood. The receptor source for this set is a man aged 70-80 years with active or convalescent COVID-19. Both conserved end residues are part of each CDR3. The D gene is left open where the match is weak. For some rows the clone size is stated as once, few or many, or as a class when expanded; others skip it.

clone_size j_call v_call d_call cdr3_nt cdr3_aa
- TRBJ2-1 TRBV7-6 TRBD1 TGTGCCAGCACCCTCGAGGCGGATGCGGGACAGGGGGGTAATGAGCAGTTCTTC CASTLEADAGQGGNEQFF
- TRBJ2-7 TRBV7-9 - TGTGCCAGCACCCTGGACAATTCCTACGAGCAGTACTTC CASTLDNSYEQYF
few TRBJ1-1 TRBV29-1 TRBD1 TGCACCGTCGGACAGGGAGCTTTCTTT CTVGQGAFF
once TRBJ1-4 TRBV5-4 - TGTGCCAGCAGCAACCTTGGGGTAGAGGGTGAAAAACTGTTTTTT CASSNLGVEGEKLFF
- TRBJ1-5 TRBV3-1/TRBV3-2 - TGTGCCAGCAGCTCCCTGGAGGGCAATCAGCCCCAGCATTTT CASSSLEGNQPQHF
- TRBJ1-2 TRBV2 TRBD1 TGTGCCAGCAGTGGACAGGGGTACAACTATGGCTACACCTTC CASSGQGYNYGYTF
- TRBJ1-6 TRBV12-3/TRBV12-4 TRBD1 TGTGCCAGCAATCGACAGGGGGCTACACCCCTCCACTTT CASNRQGATPLHF
- TRBJ1-3 TRBV18 TRBD1 TGTGCCAGCGGGCGGGACAGACTTGGAAACACCATATATTTT CASGRDRLGNTIYF
- TRBJ2-1 TRBV6-5 TRBD2 TGTGCCAGCAGTTCCCGACTAGCGAACTCCTACAATGAGCAGTTCTTC CASSSRLANSYNEQFF
few TRBJ1-5 TRBV2 - TGTGCCAGCAGTGAAGCGCTTCGGCAGGGAGGTCGACAGCCCCAGCATTTT CASSEALRQGGRQPQHF
once TRBJ2-7 TRBV4-2 TRBD1 TGTGCCAGCAGCCAGACGGACAGGGGAGTACGCGAGCAGTACTTC CASSQTDRGVREQYF
few TRBJ2-1 TRBV4-1 TRBD2 TGCGCCAGCAGATGGACTAGCGGGGGTTACAACAATGAGCAGTTCTTC CASRWTSGGYNNEQFF
- TRBJ2-2 TRBV11-2 - TGTGCCAGCAGCCCCGGCGCGGGCACCGGGGAGCTGTTTTTT CASSPGAGTGELFF
once TRBJ1-6 TRBV10-2 TRBD1 TGCGCCAGCAGTGAGAACCGGGACAGGGGTTCACCCCTCCACTTT CASSENRDRGSPLHF
few TRBJ1-2 TRBV27 - TGTGCCAGCAGTTTCAACATCAACTATGGCTACACCTTC CASSFNINYGYTF
- TRBJ1-1 TRBV6-2/TRBV6-3 - TGTGCCAGCAGTCTCCTTAGCGGTGCCTCCGAAGCTTTCTTT CASSLLSGASEAFF
few TRBJ2-5 TRBV6-1 - TGTGCCAGCAGTGATCCCGGGGTCCAAGAGACCCAGTACTTC CASSDPGVQETQYF
- TRBJ2-3 TRBV19 - TGTGCCAGTAGTACTGGCGGTCTCTTCACAGATACGCAGTATTTT CASSTGGLFTDTQYF
- TRBJ1-6 TRBV11-2 - TGTGCCAGCAGCTTAAGATCCGGGCCCCTCCACTTT CASSLRSGPLHF
- TRBJ1-2 TRBV5-1 - TGCGCCAGCAGCTTAGAAGGGGACTATGGCTACACCTTC CASSLEGDYGYTF
- TRBJ2-2 TRBV30 TRBD1 TGTGCCGGACTCGACAGGGGCGTACGAAACACCGGGGAGCTGTTTTTT CAGLDRGVRNTGELFF
- TRBJ1-5 TRBV5-6 - TGTGCCAGCAGCTTGAACGGAAATGGAGGCCAGCCCCAGCATTTT CASSLNGNGGQPQHF
- TRBJ1-1 TRBV6-1 - TGTGCCAGCAGTGAAGCGGGCAGGGCTTCTGAAGCTTTCTTT CASSEAGRASEAFF
- TRBJ1-5 TRBV27 TRBD1 TGTGCCAGCAGTCTGGGGACAGGGAGGCAGCCCCAGCATTTT CASSLGTGRQPQHF
- TRBJ2-1 TRBV7-8 TRBD1 TGTGCCAGCAGCAAACAAACCGGGACAGGTTACAATGAGCAGTTCTTC CASSKQTGTGYNEQFF
- TRBJ2-3 TRBV5-1 TRBD2 TGCGCCAGCAGGGATGAGATTAGCGGGGGAGATACGCAGTATTTT CASRDEISGGDTQYF
- TRBJ1-1 TRBV25-1 TRBD1 TGTGCCAGCAGTGGAGGGACAGGGCGGCGATCGGCTTTCTTT CASSGGTGRRSAFF
- TRBJ2-3 TRBV5-4 TRBD1 TGTGCCAGCAGCTCGCGACAGGGGGGTCCAGATACGCAGTATTTT CASSSRQGGPDTQYF